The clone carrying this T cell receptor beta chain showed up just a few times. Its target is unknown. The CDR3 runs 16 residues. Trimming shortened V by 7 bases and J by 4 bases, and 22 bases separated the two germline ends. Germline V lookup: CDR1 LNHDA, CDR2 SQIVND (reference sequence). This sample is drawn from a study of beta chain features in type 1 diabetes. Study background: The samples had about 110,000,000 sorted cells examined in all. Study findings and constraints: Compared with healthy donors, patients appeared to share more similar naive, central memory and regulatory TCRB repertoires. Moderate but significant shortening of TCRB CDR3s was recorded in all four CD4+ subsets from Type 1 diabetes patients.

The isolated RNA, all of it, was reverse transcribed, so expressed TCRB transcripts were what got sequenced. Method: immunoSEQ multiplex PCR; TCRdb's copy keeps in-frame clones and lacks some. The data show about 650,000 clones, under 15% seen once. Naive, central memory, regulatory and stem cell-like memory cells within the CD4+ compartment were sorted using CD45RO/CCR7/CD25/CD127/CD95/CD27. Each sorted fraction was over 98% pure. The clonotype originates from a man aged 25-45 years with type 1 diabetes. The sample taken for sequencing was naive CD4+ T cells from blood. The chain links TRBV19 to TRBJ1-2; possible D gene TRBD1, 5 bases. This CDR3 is CASTKSPGVPGYGYTF. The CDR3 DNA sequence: TGTGCCAGTACCAAATCCCCGGGGGTTCCCGGCTATGGCTACACCTTC.